The rows below give T cell receptor beta chains drawn from one sample of a study of T cells in Graves' hyperthyroidism and ophthalmopathy. TCRdb ran MiXCR on the multiplex PCR reads and lists one entry per CDR3 protein. The sample lists hundreds of thousands of distinct CDR3 sequences, about a sixth occurring once. Sequencing was carried out using blood. These receptors came from a woman in her late teens or twenties with Graves' ophthalmopathy. Both conserved end residues are part of each CDR3. Each record gives: J gene, V gene, clone size, D gene, CDR3 DNA, CDR3 protein. A D gene is named only where the DNA matches it firmly. Not every row has a clone size; where given, it reads once, few, many or a size class.

>TRBJ1-2|TRBV2|.|.
TGTGCCAGCATTCGGGCAGGGGCCTATAGCTACACCTTC
CASIRAGAYSYTF
>TRBJ1-1|TRBV15|few|.
TGTGCCACCAGCAGAGGTGCAGGGGTGGGCACTGAAGCTTTCTTT
CATSRGAGVGTEAFF
>TRBJ2-7|TRBV6-2/TRBV6-3|.|.
TGTGCCAGCAGTTACTCCATTGCAGTCTACGAGCAGTACTTC
CASSYSIAVYEQYF
>TRBJ2-5|TRBV29-1|.|TRBD1
TGCAGCGTTTGGACAGGGGGAGAGACCCAGTACTTC
CSVWTGGETQYF
>TRBJ1-1|TRBV11-2|many|.
TGTGCCAGCAGCTTAGACGGACAGCTAAACACTGAAGCTTTCTTT
CASSLDGQLNTEAFF
>TRBJ1-4|TRBV2|many|.
TGTGCCAGCAGTGAAACATATGTAAAGGAAAAACTGTTTTTT
CASSETYVKEKLFF
>TRBJ1-1|TRBV6-5|few|.
TGTGCCAGCAGTTACCAACACCTGTTCTCAATCATGAACACTGAAGCTTTCTTT
CASSYQHLFSIMNTEAFF
>TRBJ1-5|TRBV27|many|.
TGTGCCAGCAGCCCCTCCCGGGAGACGGTACAGCCCCAGCATTTT
CASSPSRETVQPQHF
>TRBJ2-7|TRBV27|many|.
TGTGCCAGCAGTTTACAGCCCGACGGACGCTACGAGCAGTACTTC
CASSLQPDGRYEQYF
>TRBJ2-3|TRBV5-1|many|TRBD2
TGCGCCAGCAGCAGGCGGACTAGCGGGGCCACAGATACGCAGTATTTT
CASSRRTSGATDTQYF
>TRBJ1-3|TRBV20-1|few|.
TGCAGTGCTAGGTCCCCTGGAAACACCATATATTTT
CSARSPGNTIYF
>TRBJ2-7|TRBV28|many|.
TGTGCCAGCAGTCCCCGAGGGGGGGCTTCCTACGAGCAGTACTTC
CASSPRGGASYEQYF
>TRBJ1-6|TRBV28|.|TRBD1
TGTGCCAGCAGCAAACCCGGGACAGGGCACCCACCCCTCCACTTT
CASSKPGTGHPPLHF
>TRBJ2-1|TRBV29-1|many|.
TGCAGCGTTGAACCGTTGGTAGACAATGAGCAGTTCTTC
CSVEPLVDNEQFF
>TRBJ2-3|TRBV6-1|.|.
TGTGCCAGCAGCCGCGGAGATAGCACAGATACGCAGTATTTT
CASSRGDSTDTQYF